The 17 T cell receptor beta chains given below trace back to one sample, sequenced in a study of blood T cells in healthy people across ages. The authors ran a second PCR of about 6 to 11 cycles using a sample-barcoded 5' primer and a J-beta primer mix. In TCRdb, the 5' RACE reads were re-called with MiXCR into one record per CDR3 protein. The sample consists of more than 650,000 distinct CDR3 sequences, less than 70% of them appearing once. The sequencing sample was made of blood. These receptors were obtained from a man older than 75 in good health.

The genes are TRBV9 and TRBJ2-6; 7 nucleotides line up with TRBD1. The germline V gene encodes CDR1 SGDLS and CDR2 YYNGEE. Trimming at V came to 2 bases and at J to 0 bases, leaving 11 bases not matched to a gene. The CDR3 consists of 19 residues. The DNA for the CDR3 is TGTGCCAGCAGCGTTAGTGTTGGGGGACAGCTCTCTGGGGCCAACGTCCTGACTTTC. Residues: CASSVSVGGQLSGANVLTF. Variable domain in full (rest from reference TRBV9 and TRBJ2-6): DSGVTQTPKHLITATGQRVTLRCSPRSGDLSVYWYQQSLDQGLQFLIQYYNGEERAKGNILERFSAQQFPDLHSELNLSSLELGDSALYFCASSVSVGGQLSGANVLTFGAGSRLTVL.

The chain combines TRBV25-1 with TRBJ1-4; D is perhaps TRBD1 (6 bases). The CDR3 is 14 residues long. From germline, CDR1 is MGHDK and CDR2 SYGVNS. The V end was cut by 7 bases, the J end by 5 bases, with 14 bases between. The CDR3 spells CASNNRAWNEKLFF. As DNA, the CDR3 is TGTGCCAGCAACAACAGGGCGTGGAATGAAAAACTGTTTTTT.

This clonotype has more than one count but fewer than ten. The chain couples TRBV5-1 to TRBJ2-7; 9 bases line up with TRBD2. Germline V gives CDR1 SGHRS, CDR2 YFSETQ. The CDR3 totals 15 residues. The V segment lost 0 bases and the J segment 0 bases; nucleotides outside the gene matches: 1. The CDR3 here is CASSLASGDSYEQYF. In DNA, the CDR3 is TGCGCCAGCAGCTTGGCTAGCGGGGACTCCTACGAGCAGTACTTC.

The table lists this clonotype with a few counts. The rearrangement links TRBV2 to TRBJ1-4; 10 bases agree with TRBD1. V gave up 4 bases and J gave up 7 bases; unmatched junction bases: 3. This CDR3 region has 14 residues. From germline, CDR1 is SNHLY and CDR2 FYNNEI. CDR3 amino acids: CASSVDRGGEKLFF. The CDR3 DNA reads TGTGCCAGCAGTGTGGACAGGGGGGGTGAAAAACTGTTTTTT.

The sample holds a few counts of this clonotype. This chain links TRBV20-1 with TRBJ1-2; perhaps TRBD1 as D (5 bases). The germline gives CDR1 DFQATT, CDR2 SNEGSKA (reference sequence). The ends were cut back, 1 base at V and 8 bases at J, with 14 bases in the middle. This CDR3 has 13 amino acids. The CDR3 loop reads CSARGGQGSGYTF. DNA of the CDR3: TGCAGTGCTAGAGGAGGGCAGGGCAGCGGCTACACCTTC.

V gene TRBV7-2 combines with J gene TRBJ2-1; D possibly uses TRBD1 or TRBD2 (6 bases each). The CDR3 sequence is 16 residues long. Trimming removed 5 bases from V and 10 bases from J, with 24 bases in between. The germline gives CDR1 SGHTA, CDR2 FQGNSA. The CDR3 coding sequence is TGTGCCAGCAGCCAACCTCCATGGGGGGCGAAGGAAGAGCAGTTCTTC. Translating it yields CASSQPPWGAKEEQFF.

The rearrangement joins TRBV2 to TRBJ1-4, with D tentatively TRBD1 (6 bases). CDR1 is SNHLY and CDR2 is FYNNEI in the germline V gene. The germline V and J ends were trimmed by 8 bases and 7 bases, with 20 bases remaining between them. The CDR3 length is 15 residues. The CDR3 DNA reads TGTGCCAGCCTGAACCCCCCAGGGGTCGGTGAAAAACTGTTTTTT. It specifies CASLNPPGVGEKLFF.

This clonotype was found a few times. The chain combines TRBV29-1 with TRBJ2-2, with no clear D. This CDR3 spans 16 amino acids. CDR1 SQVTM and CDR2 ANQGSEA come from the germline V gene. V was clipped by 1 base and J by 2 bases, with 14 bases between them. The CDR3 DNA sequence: TGCAGCGTTGAAGTGAGGCGTCAGGCAAACACCGGGGAGCTGTTTTTT. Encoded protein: CSVEVRRQANTGELFF.

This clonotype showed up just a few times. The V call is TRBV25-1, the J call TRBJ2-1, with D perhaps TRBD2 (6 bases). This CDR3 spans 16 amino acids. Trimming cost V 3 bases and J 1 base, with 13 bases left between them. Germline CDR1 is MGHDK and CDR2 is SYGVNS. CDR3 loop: CASSDGRGPSYNEQFF. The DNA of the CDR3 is TGTGCCAGCAGTGATGGGCGGGGCCCTTCCTACAATGAGCAGTTCTTC.

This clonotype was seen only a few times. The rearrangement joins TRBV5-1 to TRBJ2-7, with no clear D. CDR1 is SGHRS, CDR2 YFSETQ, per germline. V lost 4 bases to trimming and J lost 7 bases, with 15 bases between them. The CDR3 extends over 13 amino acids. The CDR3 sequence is CASSTPLGREQYF. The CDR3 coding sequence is TGCGCCAGCAGCACCCCATTGGGTAGGGAGCAGTACTTC. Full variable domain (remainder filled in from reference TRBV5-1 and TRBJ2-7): KAGVTQTPRYLIKTRGQQVTLSCSPISGHRSVSWYQQTPGQGLQFLFEYFSETQRNKGNFPGRFSGRQFSNSRSEMNVSTLELGDSALYLCASSTPLGREQYFGPGTRLTVT.

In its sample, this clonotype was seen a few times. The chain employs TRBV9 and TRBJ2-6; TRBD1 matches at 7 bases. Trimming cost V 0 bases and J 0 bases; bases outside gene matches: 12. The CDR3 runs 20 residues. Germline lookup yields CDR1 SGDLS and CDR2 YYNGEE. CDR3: CASSVATGQRCYSGANVLTF. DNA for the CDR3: TGTGCCAGCAGCGTAGCTACGGGACAGCGCTGTTACTCTGGGGCCAACGTCCTGACTTTC.

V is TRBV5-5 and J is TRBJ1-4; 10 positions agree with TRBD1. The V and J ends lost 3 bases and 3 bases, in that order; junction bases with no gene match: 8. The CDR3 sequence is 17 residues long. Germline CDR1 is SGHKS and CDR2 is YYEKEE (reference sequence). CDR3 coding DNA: TGTGCCAGCAGCTCAGACAGGGGGCCTGTGGCTAATGAAAAACTGTTTTTT. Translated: CASSSDRGPVANEKLFF.

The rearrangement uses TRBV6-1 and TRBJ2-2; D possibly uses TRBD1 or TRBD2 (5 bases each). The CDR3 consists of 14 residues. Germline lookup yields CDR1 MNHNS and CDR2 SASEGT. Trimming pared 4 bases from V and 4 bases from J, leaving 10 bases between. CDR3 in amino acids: CASSGLGTTGELFF. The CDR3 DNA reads TGTGCCAGCAGTGGACTGGGGACCACCGGGGAGCTGTTTTTT.

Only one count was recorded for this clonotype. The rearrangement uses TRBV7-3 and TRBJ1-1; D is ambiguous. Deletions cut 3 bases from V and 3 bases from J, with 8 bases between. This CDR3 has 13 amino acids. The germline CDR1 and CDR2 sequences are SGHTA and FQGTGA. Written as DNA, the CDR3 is TGTGCCAGCAGCTTCTCGGGGTACACTGAAGCTTTCTTT. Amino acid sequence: CASSFSGYTEAFF.

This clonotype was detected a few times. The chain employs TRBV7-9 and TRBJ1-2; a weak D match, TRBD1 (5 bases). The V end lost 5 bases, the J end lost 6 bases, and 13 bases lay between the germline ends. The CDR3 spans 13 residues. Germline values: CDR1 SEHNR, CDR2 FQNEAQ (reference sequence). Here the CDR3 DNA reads TGTGCCAGCAGCCGGTCCCCAGGGAATGGCTACACCTTC. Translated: CASSRSPGNGYTF.

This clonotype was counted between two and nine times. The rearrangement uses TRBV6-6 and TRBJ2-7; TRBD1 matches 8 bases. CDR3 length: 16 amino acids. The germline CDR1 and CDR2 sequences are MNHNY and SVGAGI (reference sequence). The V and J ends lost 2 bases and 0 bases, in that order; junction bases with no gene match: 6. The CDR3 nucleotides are TGTGCCAGCAGTTACGGAGGACAGGGCCCCTCCTACGAGCAGTACTTC. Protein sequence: CASSYGGQGPSYEQYF.

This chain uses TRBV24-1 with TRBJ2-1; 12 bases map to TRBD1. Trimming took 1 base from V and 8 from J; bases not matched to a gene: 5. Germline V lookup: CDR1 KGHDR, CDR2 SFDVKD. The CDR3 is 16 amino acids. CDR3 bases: TGTGCCACCAGTGATTTTGGGACAGGGGGCTTGGATGAGCAGTTCTTC. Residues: CATSDFGTGGLDEQFF.